The 8 T cell receptor beta chains presented below share a single source sample, sequenced in a study of blood T cell repertoires in COVID-19. Clones were read by immunoSEQ multiplex PCR, and TCRdb kept only the in-frame ones, dropping some. The data hold approximately 190,000 clones, with 80% observed a single time. The specimen was peripheral blood. The receptors originated from a man between 60 and 70 years old with acute or convalescent COVID-19.

This clone was seen more than once but under ten times. V and J are TRBV27 and TRBJ2-5; tentative D call: TRBD2 (6 bases). V was cut by 3 bases and J by 3 bases, with 14 bases left in between. The CDR3 sequence is 15 residues long. Germline CDR1 reads MNHEY; CDR2 reads SMNVEV (reference sequence). CDR3 residues: CASSFGDGREETQYF. CDR3 in DNA: TGTGCCAGCAGTTTCGGCGACGGGAGAGAAGAGACCCAGTACTTC.

The rearrangement links TRBV19 to TRBJ1-2; 7 bases align to TRBD1. The germline V gene has CDR1 LNHDA and CDR2 SQIVND (reference sequence). The trim removed 3 bases at V and 0 bases at J, leaving 10 bases unmatched. CDR3 length: 17 amino acids. In DNA, the CDR3 is TGTGCCAGTAGTATCCCCGGTGGAGGGGGCGCTAACTATGGCTACACCTTC. It encodes CASSIPGGGGANYGYTF.

V gene TRBV6-6 combines with J gene TRBJ2-1; tentative D call: TRBD1 (6 bases). V was clipped by 5 bases and J by 6 bases, with 14 bases between them. The CDR3 loop spans 14 amino acids. Per germline, CDR1 MNHNY and CDR2 SVGAGI (reference sequence). The CDR3 nucleotides read TGTGCCAGCAGTGGGACAAGTATCACCAATGAGCAGTTCTTC. Protein: CASSGTSITNEQFF.

In this sample, this clone turned up a few times. The chain combines TRBV6-2 or TRBV6-3 with TRBJ2-7; 7 nucleotides align to TRBD2. The CDR3 consists of 14 residues. The V and J ends lost 5 bases and 5 bases, in that order; junction bases with no gene match: 9. The V gene's germline CDR1 is MNHEY and CDR2 SVGEGT. The CDR3 spells CASSLTSPRDEQYF. CDR3 bases: TGTGCCAGCAGTCTGACTAGCCCGCGGGACGAGCAGTACTTC.

This clone was seen a few times. V gene TRBV6-5 combines with J gene TRBJ1-1, with TRBD1 matching over 8 bases. The J segment lost 4 bases and the V segment lost 2 bases, leaving 3 bases of the junction unmatched. Germline-derived CDR1 and CDR2 are MNHEY and SVGAGI. This CDR3 contains 14 residues. In DNA form, the CDR3 reads TGTGCCAGCAGTTACGAAACAGGGGGCACTGAAGCTTTCTTT. Residues: CASSYETGGTEAFF.

The V call is TRBV25-1, the J call TRBJ2-1; 8 nucleotides line up with TRBD1. The CDR3 contains 15 residues. J was trimmed by 1 base and V by 4 bases; bases with no gene match: 3. Germline CDR1 MGHDK, CDR2 SYGVNS. The chain's CDR3 is CASSGGQGSYNEQFF. The CDR3 DNA sequence: TGTGCCAGCAGTGGAGGACAGGGTTCCTACAATGAGCAGTTCTTC.

The CDR3 DNA follows: TGTGCCAGCAGCTGGCAGGGCGCTGGGGCCAACGTCCTGACTTTC. Translated: CASSWQGAGANVLTF. This chain uses TRBV5-6 with TRBJ2-6; the D gene is possibly TRBD1 (5 bases). Between the trimmed V and J ends, which lost 3 bases and 2 bases, there was a span of 9 bases. Germline lookup yields CDR1 SGHDT and CDR2 YYEEEE. CDR3 length equals 15 residues.

The V gene is TRBV12-2, the J gene TRBJ1-1; the table's D gene call, TRBD1, was not cross checked with the DNA. TRBV12-2 is a known pseudogene. The CDR3 consists of 15 residues. The DNA for the CDR3 is TGTGCAAGTCGCTTAGAACGAGGGGGGAACACTGAAGCTTTCTTT. It encodes CASRLERGGNTEAFF.